A selection of T cell receptor beta chains follows, all from one sample in a study of T cells in Graves' hyperthyroidism and ophthalmopathy. TCRdb re-analysed the multiplex PCR reads in MiXCR, keeping a single row per CDR3 protein. The sample lists roughly 170,000 distinct CDR3 sequences, about 17% occurring once. The sample consisted of blood. The receptors here all came from a woman aged 50 to 65 with Graves' hyperthyroidism. Each CDR3 is given with its conserved first and last residue. D genes are given only for firm matches. Not all rows give a size; the values are once, few, many and, for expanded clones, a class.

abundance | j_gene | v_gene | d_gene | CDR3aa | CDR3nt
few | TRBJ1-1 | TRBV2 | - | CASSLRAESQAFF | TGTGCCAGCAGCCTACGGGCAGAATCTCAAGCTTTCTTT
many | TRBJ1-2 | TRBV7-2 | - | CASSLAGAFGYTF | TGTGCCAGCAGCTTAGCGGGGGCGTTTGGCTACACCTTC
many | TRBJ2-1 | TRBV6-6 | - | CASSYPSQGNEQFF | TGTGCCAGCAGTTACCCTTCCCAGGGCAATGAGCAGTTCTTC
many | TRBJ1-4 | TRBV12-3/TRBV12-4 | - | CASRAGHMNEKLFF | TGTGCCAGCAGGGCCGGACACATGAATGAAAAACTGTTTTTT
many | TRBJ2-3 | TRBV6-1 | - | CATRRADSTDTQYF | TGTGCCACAAGAAGGGCCGACAGCACAGATACGCAGTATTTT
many | TRBJ1-1 | TRBV20-1 | TRBD1 | CSAREQGARRTEAFF | TGCAGTGCTAGAGAACAGGGGGCGCGAAGGACTGAAGCTTTCTTT
many | TRBJ2-7 | TRBV28 | - | CASSSKGLKDYEQYF | TGTGCCAGCAGTTCAAAGGGCCTAAAGGATTACGAGCAGTACTTC
many | TRBJ2-5 | TRBV30 | - | CAWSRSDEETQYF | TGTGCCTGGTCCCGGTCAGACGAAGAGACCCAGTACTTC
many | TRBJ2-1 | TRBV20-1 | TRBD2 | CSARGLAYNEQFF | TGCAGTGCTCGGGGACTAGCTTACAATGAGCAGTTCTTC
many | TRBJ1-1 | TRBV19 | TRBD1 | CASSDRGNTEAFF | TGTGCCAGTAGCGACAGGGGGAACACTGAAGCTTTCTTT
many | TRBJ1-4 | TRBV7-9 | - | CASSLEAATNEKLFF | TGTGCCAGCAGCTTAGAGGCGGCAACTAATGAAAAACTGTTTTTT
many | TRBJ2-5 | TRBV7-2 | - | CASSPYRAMRETQYF | TGTGCCAGCAGCCCCTACAGGGCAATGCGGGAGACCCAGTACTTC
- | TRBJ2-7 | TRBV7-3 | TRBD1 | CASSDYGQGGYEQYF | TGTGCCAGCAGCGATTACGGACAGGGAGGCTACGAGCAGTACTTC
many | TRBJ1-1 | TRBV29-1 | - | CSVFATEAFF | TGCAGCGTTTTTGCCACTGAAGCTTTCTTT
- | TRBJ2-1 | TRBV3-1 | - | CASSQAGGRGGNEQFF | TGTGCCAGCAGCCAAGCCGGAGGCAGGGGAGGGAATGAGCAGTTCTTC
many | TRBJ1-4 | TRBV18 | TRBD1 | CASSPGTGVSVNEKLFF | TGTGCCAGCTCACCTGGGACAGGCGTCTCGGTTAATGAAAAACTGTTTTTT
many | TRBJ2-7 | TRBV20-1 | - | CSARPQGLIYEQYF | TGCAGTGCTAGGCCTCAGGGACTGATCTACGAGCAGTACTTC
many | TRBJ1-2 | TRBV6-1 | TRBD1 | CASRADRGMNGYTF | TGTGCCAGCAGAGCAGACAGGGGGATGAATGGCTACACCTTC
few | TRBJ2-7 | TRBV7-2 | - | CASSLSPSCEQYF | TGTGCCAGCAGCTTAAGTCCCTCCTGCGAGCAGTACTTC
many | TRBJ2-7 | TRBV5-1 | - | CASSLEGSGRRSYEQYF | TGCGCCAGCAGCTTGGAGGGGTCAGGCAGGCGGTCCTACGAGCAGTACTTC
many | TRBJ1-1 | TRBV2 | TRBD1 | CASSYRQGFGPTEAFF | TGTGCCAGCAGCTACAGACAGGGATTTGGGCCCACTGAAGCTTTCTTT
many | TRBJ2-3 | TRBV19 | - | CATSGMVTDTQYF | TGTGCCACCTCCGGGATGGTCACAGATACGCAGTATTTT
few | TRBJ1-1 | TRBV9 | - | CASSVGVGLTEAFF | TGTGCCAGCAGCGTTGGAGTCGGGCTTACTGAAGCTTTCTTT
many | TRBJ1-6 | TRBV6-1 | - | CASSQGQGINSPLHF | TGTGCCAGCAGTCAAGGGCAGGGGATCAATTCACCCCTCCACTTT
many | TRBJ2-3 | TRBV7-2 | TRBD2 | CASSLARGLAGVQSPQYF | TGTGCCAGCAGCTTAGCGCGAGGACTAGCGGGGGTGCAGAGTCCGCAGTATTTT
many | TRBJ1-1 | TRBV7-9 | - | CASSSQNTEAFF | TGTGCCAGCAGCTCACAGAACACTGAAGCTTTCTTT
many | TRBJ2-2 | TRBV12-3/TRBV12-4 | - | CASSLAAGRDLFF | TGTGCCAGCAGTTTAGCCGCCGGAAGAGACCTGTTTTTT